A single sample gave rise to the 13 T cell receptor beta chains below, sequenced in a study of blood T cell repertoires in COVID-19. Sequenced by immunoSEQ multiplex PCR; TCRdb stores in-frame clones only, minus some. The sample consists of around 190,000 clones, 75% to 85% of them appearing once. The sequenced sample was peripheral blood. These receptors were collected from a human donor in a cohort sampled during active COVID-19.

This clone was seen just once. J is TRBJ1-2 and V is TRBV7-2; D may be TRBD1 (5 bases). This CDR3 is built from 14 residues. With 7 bases removed from V and 2 bases from J, the gap between germline ends came to 14 bases. Germline V lookup: CDR1 SGHTA, CDR2 FQGNSA. CDR3 sequence: CASTPGQGNYGYTF. The CDR3 DNA reads TGTGCCAGCACCCCCGGGCAGGGAAACTATGGCTACACCTTC.

V gene TRBV19 combines with J gene TRBJ2-7, with 11 bases matching TRBD2. The CDR3 consists of 15 residues. Germline V gives CDR1 LNHDA, CDR2 SQIVND (reference sequence). Losses at the gene ends were 6 bases for V and 3 bases for J; bases not matched to a gene: 7. In DNA form, the CDR3 reads TGTGCCAGTAGGAGCTCCGGGACTAGCGGCTACGAGCAGTACTTC. Translating it yields CASRSSGTSGYEQYF. Supplemented by reference TRBV19 and TRBJ2-7, the full variable domain reads DGGITQSPKYLFRKEGQNVTLSCEQNLNHDAMYWYRQDPGQGLRLIYYSQIVNDFQKGDIAEGYSVSREKKESFPLTVTSAQKNPTAFYLCASRSSGTSGYEQYFGPGTRLTVT.

With respect to this clone: Its ends do not fully match the called genes, so a read error is possible. In DNA, the CDR3 is TGTGCCAGCTCACCCGGACAGGGTGAGGTGTTAATCTTC. Encoded protein: CASSPGQGEVLIF. The chain is built from TRBV18 and TRBJ2-1, with TRBD1 matching 8 bases. CDR1 is KGHSH, CDR2 LQKENI, per germline. There are 13 residues in the CDR3.

There are many counts of this clone. This sequence joins TRBV25-1 and TRBJ1-5; no clear D. The germline V and J ends were trimmed by 4 bases and 6 bases, with 13 bases remaining between them. The CDR3 covers 14 residues. CDR1 and CDR2 (germline): MGHDK, SYGVNS. CDR3 bases: TGTGCCAGCAGTGTTGCGGGAAGGAGTCAGCCCCAGCATTTT. Translating it yields CASSVAGRSQPQHF.

The chain is built from TRBV10-3 and TRBJ1-1; D might be TRBD1 (5 bases). Trimming took off 2 bases at V and 4 bases at J, with 8 bases between the two ends. Per germline, CDR1 ENHRY and CDR2 SYGVKD. The CDR3 runs 13 residues. The CDR3 DNA follows: TGTGCCATCAGTGAGGGGGCTAGCACTGAAGCTTTCTTT. Translation gives CAISEGASTEAFF.

The rearrangement links TRBV5-1 to TRBJ2-3; 11 nucleotides line up with TRBD2. This CDR3 is 18 amino acids long. V trimming: 0 bases; J trimming: 4 bases; junction bases outside the gene matches: 10. The germline CDR1 and CDR2 sequences are SGHRS and YFSETQ. CDR3 sequence (DNA): TGCGCCAGCAGCTTGGGGTCTACTAGCGGGAGAAAGTCAGATACGCAGTATTTT. This translates into CASSLGSTSGRKSDTQYF.

The chain employs TRBV9 and TRBJ2-2; the match to TRBD2 covers 10 bases. Germline loops: CDR1 SGDLS, CDR2 YYNGEE. With 0 bases clipped from V and 7 bases from J, the junction kept 9 bases outside the gene matches. The CDR3 covers 17 residues. The CDR3 protein is CASSVGSRLAGVGELFF. In DNA, the CDR3 is TGTGCCAGCAGCGTAGGGTCCCGGCTAGCGGGAGTCGGGGAGCTGTTTTTT.

This chain uses TRBV6-4 with TRBJ1-6; TRBD1 matches 7 bases. The CDR3 runs 14 residues. With V trimmed by 6 bases and J by 6 bases, 5 bases remained unmatched. CDR1 MRHNA and CDR2 SNTAGT come from the germline V gene. For the CDR3, the DNA is TGTGCCAGCAGGAGGACAGGTCCTAATTCACCCCTCCACTTT. Its protein is CASRRTGPNSPLHF.

The CDR3 reads CASSEAGQGYGYTF. The CDR3 DNA sequence: TGTGCCAGCAGCGAAGCGGGTCAGGGGTACGGCTACACCTTC. This chain joins TRBV3-1 (or the pseudogene TRBV3-2) and TRBJ1-2, with D maybe TRBD1 (6 bases). The CDR3 runs to 14 residues. The V and J ends lost 5 bases and 8 bases respectively, with 18 bases between them. Germline V gene sequence: CDR1 LGHDT, CDR2 YNNKEL (reference sequence).

The chain recombines TRBV5-1 with TRBJ1-1, with D maybe TRBD1 (5 bases). From germline, CDR1 is SGHRS and CDR2 YFSETQ. The CDR3 is made up of 13 amino acids. V gave up 4 bases and J gave up 5 bases, with 12 bases separating them. CDR3: CASSALGGTEAFF. DNA of the CDR3: TGCGCCAGCAGCGCCCTGGGGGGGACTGAAGCTTTCTTT. The complete variable domain, with remaining parts taken from reference TRBV5-1 and TRBJ1-1, reads KAGVTQTPRYLIKTRGQQVTLSCSPISGHRSVSWYQQTPGQGLQFLFEYFSETQRNKGNFPGRFSGRQFSNSRSEMNVSTLELGDSALYLCASSALGGTEAFFGQGTRLTVV.

This clone has only one observation. The gene calls are TRBV4-1 and TRBJ1-4; D is perhaps TRBD1 (5 bases). The V gene's germline CDR1 is MGHRA and CDR2 YSYEKL. The ends were cut back, 0 bases at V and 8 bases at J, with 13 bases in the middle. The CDR3 is 15 amino acids. CDR3 loop: CASSQDVQAGEKLFF. The CDR3 DNA is TGCGCCAGCAGCCAAGATGTACAGGCGGGAGAAAAACTGTTTTTT.

CDR3 in amino acids: CSGEGLAGETQYF. DNA for the CDR3: TGCAGCGGTGAGGGACTAGCGGGAGAGACCCAGTACTTC. The chain employs TRBV29-1 and TRBJ2-5; TRBD2 matches at 12 bases. CDR3 length: 13 residues. Germline V CDR1 and CDR2: SQVTM, ANQGSEA. V was pared by 7 bases and J by 4 bases, with 4 bases of the junction left unmatched.

The chain employs TRBV28 and TRBJ2-1; TRBD2 matches at 14 bases. CDR1 is MDHEN and CDR2 is SYDVKM in the germline V gene. V dropped 6 bases and J dropped 4; count of bases not matched to a gene: 14. CDR3 length equals 19 residues. This chain's CDR3 is CASSRTARLAGGIYNEQFF. The DNA of the CDR3 is TGTGCCAGCAGCCGAACTGCTCGACTAGCGGGAGGGATATACAATGAGCAGTTCTTC. Together with reference TRBV28 and TRBJ2-1, the CDR3 gives the full variable domain: DVKVTQSSRYLVKRTGEKVFLECVQDMDHENMFWYRQDPGLGLRLIYFSYDVKMKEKGDIPEGYSVSREKKERFSLILESASTNQTSMYLCASSRTARLAGGIYNEQFFGPGTRLTVL.